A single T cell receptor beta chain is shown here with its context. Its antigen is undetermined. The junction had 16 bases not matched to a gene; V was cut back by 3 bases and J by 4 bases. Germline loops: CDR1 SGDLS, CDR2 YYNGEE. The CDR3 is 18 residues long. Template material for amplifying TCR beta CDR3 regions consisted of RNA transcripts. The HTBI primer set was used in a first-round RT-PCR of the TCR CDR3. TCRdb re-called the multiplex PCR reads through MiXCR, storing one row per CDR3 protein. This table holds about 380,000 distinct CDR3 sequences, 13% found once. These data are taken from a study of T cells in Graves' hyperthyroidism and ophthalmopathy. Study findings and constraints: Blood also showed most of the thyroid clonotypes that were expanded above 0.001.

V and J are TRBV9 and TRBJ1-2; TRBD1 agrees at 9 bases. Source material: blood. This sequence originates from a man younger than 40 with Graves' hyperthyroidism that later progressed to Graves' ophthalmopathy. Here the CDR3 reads CASSDRNSVEQGAYGYTF. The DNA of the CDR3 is TGTGCCAGCAGCGATCGAAACTCTGTAGAACAGGGGGCCTATGGCTACACCTTC.